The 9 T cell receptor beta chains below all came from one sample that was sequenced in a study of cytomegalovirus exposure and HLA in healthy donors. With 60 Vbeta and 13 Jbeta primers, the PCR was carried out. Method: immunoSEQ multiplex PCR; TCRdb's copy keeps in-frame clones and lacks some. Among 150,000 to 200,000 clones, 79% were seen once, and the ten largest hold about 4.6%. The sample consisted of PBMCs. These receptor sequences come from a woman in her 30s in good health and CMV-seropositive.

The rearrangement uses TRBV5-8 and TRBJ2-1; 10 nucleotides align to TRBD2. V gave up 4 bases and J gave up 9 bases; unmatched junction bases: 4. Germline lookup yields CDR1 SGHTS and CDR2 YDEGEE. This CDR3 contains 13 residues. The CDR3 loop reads CASSPLAGAEQFF. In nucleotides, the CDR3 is TGTGCCAGCAGCCCTCTAGCGGGGGCTGAGCAGTTCTTC.

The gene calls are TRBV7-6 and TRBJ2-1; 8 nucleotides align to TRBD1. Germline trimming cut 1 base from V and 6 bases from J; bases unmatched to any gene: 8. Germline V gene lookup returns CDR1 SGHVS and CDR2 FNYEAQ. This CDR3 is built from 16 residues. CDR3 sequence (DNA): TGTGCCAGCAGCTTAGGTCGCCCCGGGACAGGCAATGAGCAGTTCTTC. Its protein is CASSLGRPGTGNEQFF.

The CDR3 DNA sequence: TGTGCCAGCAGCCCGGCTACAGGCCAAGGATCTGGGGCCAACGTCCTGACTTTC. This codes for CASSPATGQGSGANVLTF. The chain uses TRBV7-7 and TRBJ2-6; a weak D match, TRBD1 (5 bases). This CDR3 comprises 18 residues. Germline lookup yields CDR1 SSHAT and CDR2 FNYEAQ (reference sequence). V dropped 5 bases and J dropped 1 base, with 18 bases sitting between them.

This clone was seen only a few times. The CDR3 DNA sequence: TGTGCCAGCAGCCAAGGTACTACGGGGGGGCTCGATGAGCAGTTCTTC. It translates to CASSQGTTGGLDEQFF. J is TRBJ2-1 and V is TRBV4-2; 8 positions match TRBD2. The CDR3 has 16 amino acids. With V trimmed by 1 base and J by 8 bases, 10 bases remained unmatched. Germline lookup yields CDR1 LGHNA and CDR2 YNFKEQ.

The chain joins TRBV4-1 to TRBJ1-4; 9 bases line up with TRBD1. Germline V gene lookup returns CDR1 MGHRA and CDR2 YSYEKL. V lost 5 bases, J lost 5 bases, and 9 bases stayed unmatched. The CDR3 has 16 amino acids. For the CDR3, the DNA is TGCGCCAGCAGCAAACTAATCGGGACAGGGAATGAAAAACTGTTTTTT. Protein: CASSKLIGTGNEKLFF.

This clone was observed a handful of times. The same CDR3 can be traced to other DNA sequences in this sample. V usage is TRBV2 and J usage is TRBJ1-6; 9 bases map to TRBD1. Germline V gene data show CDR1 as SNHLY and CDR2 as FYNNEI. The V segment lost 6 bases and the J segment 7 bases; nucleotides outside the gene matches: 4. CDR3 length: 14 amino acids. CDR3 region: CASSPGQGNSPLHF. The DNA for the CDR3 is TGTGCCAGCAGCCCGGGACAGGGAAATTCACCCCTCCACTTT.

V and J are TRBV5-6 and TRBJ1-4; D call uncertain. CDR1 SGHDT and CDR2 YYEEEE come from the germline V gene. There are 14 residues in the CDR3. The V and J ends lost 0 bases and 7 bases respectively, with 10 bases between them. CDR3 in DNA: TGTGCCAGCAGCTTGGGTACGGTTACTGAAAAACTGTTTTTT. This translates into CASSLGTVTEKLFF.

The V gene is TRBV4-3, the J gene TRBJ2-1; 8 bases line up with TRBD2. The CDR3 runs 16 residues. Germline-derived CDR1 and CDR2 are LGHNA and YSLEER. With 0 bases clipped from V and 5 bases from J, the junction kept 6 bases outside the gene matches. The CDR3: CASSQDSGGLNNEQFF. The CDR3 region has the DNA TGCGCCAGCAGCCAAGACTCGGGGGGGCTCAACAATGAGCAGTTCTTC.

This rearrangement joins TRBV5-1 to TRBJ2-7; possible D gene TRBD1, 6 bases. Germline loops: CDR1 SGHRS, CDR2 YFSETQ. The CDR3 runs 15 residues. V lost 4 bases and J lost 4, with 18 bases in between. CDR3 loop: CASSGRSGQEYEQYF. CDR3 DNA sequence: TGCGCCAGCAGCGGTAGGTCGGGACAAGAATACGAGCAGTACTTC.